The 28 T cell receptor beta chains in this list originate from one sample, sequenced in a study of blood T cell repertoires in COVID-19. Here immunoSEQ multiplex PCR was the method, and the copy in TCRdb shows in-frame clones only, minus some. The sample yields tens of thousands of clones, around 90% seen once. Sample: peripheral blood. Receptors were obtained from a man aged 40-50 years with COVID-19, enrolled during active disease.

The V call is TRBV19, the J call TRBJ1-1, with TRBD1 matching over 8 bases. Germline assignment: CDR1 LNHDA and CDR2 SQIVND (reference sequence). CDR3 size: 14 residues. The J segment lost 9 bases and the V segment lost 5 bases, leaving 11 bases of the junction unmatched. CDR3: CASSRTGGDLQAFF. CDR3 in DNA: TGTGCCAGTAGTCGTACAGGGGGAGACCTTCAAGCTTTCTTT.

The chain links TRBV2 to TRBJ2-3; 8 nucleotides align to TRBD2. CDR1 and CDR2 from the germline V gene are SNHLY and FYNNEI. CDR3 length: 13 amino acids. With V trimmed by 4 bases and J by 5 bases, 2 bases remained unmatched. In DNA, the CDR3 is TGTGCCAGCAGTGTACTAGCGGAAGATACGCAGTATTTT. Protein sequence: CASSVLAEDTQYF.

V usage is TRBV5-6 and J usage is TRBJ2-3, with 15 bases matching TRBD2. CDR3 length equals 15 residues. With V trimmed by 4 bases and J by 4 bases, 1 base remained unmatched. Germline V gene lookup returns CDR1 SGHDT and CDR2 YYEEEE. CDR3: CASSGLAGGADTQYF. The CDR3 DNA reads TGTGCCAGCAGCGGACTAGCGGGGGGGGCAGATACGCAGTATTTT. Looking up the rest from reference TRBV5-6 and TRBJ2-3 gives the full variable domain: DAGVTQSPTHLIKTRGQQVTLRCSPKSGHDTVSWYQQALGQGPQFIFQYYEEEERQRGNFPDRFSGHQFPNYSSELNVNALLLGDSALYLCASSGLAGGADTQYFGPGTRLTVL.

The rearrangement links TRBV7-3 to TRBJ2-3; 10 bases are a match to TRBD2. CDR1 is SGHTA, CDR2 FQGTGA, per germline. This CDR3 has 17 residues. The junction had 4 bases not matched to a gene; V was cut back by 0 bases and J by 1 base. The CDR3 sequence is CASSLTQRGGGTDTQYF. The CDR3 bases are TGTGCCAGCAGCTTAACTCAGCGGGGGGGAGGCACAGATACGCAGTATTTT.

V gene TRBV6-2 or TRBV6-3 combines with J gene TRBJ2-1; 8 bases agree with TRBD2. Germline CDR1 MNHEY, CDR2 SVGEGT. The J segment lost 7 bases and the V segment lost 2 bases, leaving 7 bases of the junction unmatched. The length of the CDR3 is 15 residues. The CDR3 DNA is TGTGCCAGCAGTTACCAGCTTACTAGCGGTAATGAGCAGTTCTTC. The encoded protein is CASSYQLTSGNEQFF.

This clone was seen a single time. V is TRBV6-5 and J is TRBJ1-2; 7 bases align to TRBD1. The CDR3 extends over 12 amino acids. Germline V gene lookup returns CDR1 MNHEY and CDR2 SVGAGI. The trim removed 7 bases at V and 7 bases at J, leaving 6 bases unmatched. Here the CDR3 reads CASTSRGFGYTF. The CDR3 bases are TGTGCCAGCACCTCCAGGGGGTTTGGCTACACCTTC.

The rearrangement joins TRBV28 to TRBJ2-1; D unclear. Germline lookup yields CDR1 MDHEN and CDR2 SYDVKM. V was cut by 5 bases and J by 8 bases, with 7 bases left in between. The CDR3 runs 11 residues. CDR3 sequence: CASSERHEQFF. CDR3 sequence (DNA): TGTGCCAGCAGTGAGAGGCATGAGCAGTTCTTC.

This chain joins TRBV6-6 and TRBJ2-1, with 9 bases fitting TRBD2. Germline V gene data show CDR1 as MNHNY and CDR2 as SVGAGI (reference sequence). This CDR3 comprises 15 residues. J was trimmed by 7 bases and V by 7 bases; bases with no gene match: 11. CDR3 residues: CASTSSAGGPNEQFF. The CDR3 DNA follows: TGTGCCAGCACAAGTTCGGCGGGGGGGCCGAATGAGCAGTTCTTC.

The chain recombines TRBV6-2 or TRBV6-3 with TRBJ2-1; TRBD2 matches 7 bases. The germline V gene encodes CDR1 MNHEY and CDR2 SVGEGT. Trimming at V came to 4 bases and at J to 7 bases, leaving 10 bases not matched to a gene. The CDR3 contains 15 residues. In nucleotides, the CDR3 is TGTGCCAGCAGTTCGGCGGGGCTAGCGGAAAATGAGCAGTTCTTC. This sequence encodes CASSSAGLAENEQFF.

The genes are TRBV2 and TRBJ1-3, with TRBD1 identical over 12 bases. After removal of 10 bases from V and 1 base from J, the junction contained 8 bases not matched to a gene. This CDR3 comprises 16 residues. Germline CDR1 is SNHLY and CDR2 is FYNNEI. For the CDR3, the DNA is TGTGCCATACCCGGGACAGGGGGCGCGTCTGGAAACACCATATATTTT. It codes for CAIPGTGGASGNTIYF.

J is TRBJ2-7 and V is TRBV3-1 (or the pseudogene TRBV3-2), with 7 bases identical to TRBD1. Germline assignment: CDR1 LGHDT and CDR2 YNNKEL (reference sequence). Trimming at V came to 3 bases and at J to 5 bases, leaving 10 bases not matched to a gene. CDR3 length: 15 amino acids. The DNA for the CDR3 is TGTGCCAGCAGCCAGACCTTTACAGGGGAGCACGAGCAGTACTTC. This codes for CASSQTFTGEHEQYF.

The rearrangement uses TRBV18 and TRBJ1-1; D might be TRBD1 (6 bases). The CDR3 is made up of 15 amino acids. CDR1 and CDR2 from the germline V gene are KGHSH and LQKENI. V was pared by 4 bases and J by 4 bases, with 16 bases between. CDR3 sequence (DNA): TGTGCCAGCTCACAGGAATCAGGGGATTTCACTGAAGCTTTCTTT. Amino acids: CASSQESGDFTEAFF.

This clone was detected once. V usage is TRBV4-1 and J usage is TRBJ2-3, with D maybe TRBD1 (6 bases). Germline-derived CDR1 and CDR2 are MGHRA and YSYEKL. V dropped 1 base and J dropped 8 bases, with 16 bases sitting between them. This CDR3 has 15 amino acids. CDR3 protein: CASSQGLRGSGTQYF. DNA for the CDR3: TGCGCCAGCAGCCAAGGCCTCAGGGGTTCAGGTACGCAGTATTTT.

The J gene is TRBJ1-5, the V gene TRBV19, with 10 nucleotides matching TRBD1. This CDR3 has 14 residues. Germline V gene lookup returns CDR1 LNHDA and CDR2 SQIVND (reference sequence). The trim removed 6 bases at V and 5 bases at J, leaving 4 bases unmatched. Here the CDR3 reads CASRLTGGDQPQHF. The CDR3 DNA sequence: TGTGCCAGTAGGCTGACAGGGGGCGATCAGCCCCAGCATTTT.

This clone is a singleton in its sample. V and J are TRBV20-1 and TRBJ1-5; 8 bases match TRBD1. Trimming took 3 bases from V and 3 from J; bases not matched to a gene: 10. CDR1 DFQATT and CDR2 SNEGSKA come from the germline V gene (reference sequence). CDR3 size: 16 residues. CDR3 residues: CSASIIGTGLNQPQHF. The CDR3 DNA is TGCAGTGCTAGTATTATCGGGACAGGCCTCAATCAGCCCCAGCATTTT.

The DNA for the CDR3 is TGTGCCAGCAGTCGCGGGGCAGACTTAACCGGGGAGCTGTTTTTT. It codes for CASSRGADLTGELFF. V gene TRBV7-3 combines with J gene TRBJ2-2; tentative D call: TRBD2 (6 bases). V was clipped by 6 bases and J by 5 bases, with 16 bases between them. This CDR3 comprises 15 residues. Germline loops: CDR1 SGHTA, CDR2 FQGTGA.

The CDR3 nucleotides are TGTGCCAGCAGCCCGAGAGCGACAGGGAGCGTCCGTGGCTATGGCTACACCTTC. This translates into CASSPRATGSVRGYGYTF. The chain joins TRBV7-9 to TRBJ1-2, with TRBD1 matching over 7 bases. Germline V gene data show CDR1 as SEHNR and CDR2 as FQNEAQ (reference sequence). CDR3 length: 18 amino acids. Trimming at V came to 5 bases and at J to 4 bases, leaving 19 bases not matched to a gene. The whole variable domain, filled in from reference TRBV7-9 and TRBJ1-2, reads DTGVSQNPRHKITKRGQNVTFRCDPISEHNRLYWYRQTLGQGPEFLTYFQNEAQLEKSRLLSDRFSAERPKGSFSTLEIQRTEQGDSAMYLCASSPRATGSVRGYGYTFGSGTRLTVV.

This clone has a handful of counts. This chain uses TRBV9 with TRBJ1-2, with unresolved D. Germline CDR1 reads SGDLS; CDR2 reads YYNGEE. The CDR3 consists of 14 residues. With 0 bases removed from V and 4 bases from J, the gap between germline ends came to 10 bases. CDR3 protein: CASSVAKPSYGYTF. DNA for the CDR3: TGTGCCAGCAGCGTAGCTAAGCCGTCCTATGGCTACACCTTC.

The J gene is TRBJ2-3, the V gene TRBV10-3, with D maybe TRBD2 (5 bases). The CDR3 sequence is 14 residues long. V lost 6 bases to trimming and J lost 7 bases, with 17 bases between them. Looked up from germline, CDR1 is ENHRY and CDR2 is SYGVKD. CDR3 bases: TGTGCCATCAGGGACCCCGGGAACAAAAATACGCAGTATTTT. Encoded protein: CAIRDPGNKNTQYF.

The chain links TRBV12-3 or TRBV12-4 to TRBJ1-1; no reliable D call. V was trimmed by 5 bases and J by 11 bases, leaving 15 bases between them. The CDR3 is made up of 12 amino acids. This chain's CDR3 is CASSPPGGRAFF. CDR3 nucleotides: TGTGCCAGCAGTCCCCCGGGAGGCCGGGCTTTCTTT.

This chain connects TRBV7-9 to TRBJ2-7, with 7 nucleotides matching TRBD1. V shed 2 bases and J 1 base; nucleotides not matched to a gene: 8. Germline assignment: CDR1 SEHNR and CDR2 FQNEAQ (reference sequence). The CDR3 extends over 16 amino acids. CDR3 in amino acids: CASSLSSQGDSYEQYF. The CDR3 nucleotides are TGTGCCAGCAGCTTATCTTCCCAGGGGGATTCCTACGAGCAGTACTTC.

The genes are TRBV5-1 and TRBJ2-5; D uncertain. The CDR3 totals 13 residues. Germline V lookup: CDR1 SGHRS, CDR2 YFSETQ. With 4 bases removed from V and 3 bases from J, the gap between germline ends came to 10 bases. CDR3 amino acids: CASSTQGEETQYF. In DNA form, the CDR3 reads TGCGCCAGCAGCACCCAAGGAGAAGAGACCCAGTACTTC.

V gene TRBV2 combines with J gene TRBJ1-5; tentatively, D is TRBD1 (6 bases). Germline V gives CDR1 SNHLY, CDR2 FYNNEI. Trimming shortened V by 8 bases and J by 5 bases, and 16 bases separated the two germline ends. The CDR3 contains 14 residues. DNA of the CDR3: TGTGCCAGCGGTGGACAGCCGGGAGATCAGCCCCAGCATTTT. This encodes CASGGQPGDQPQHF.

In this sample, this clone turned up a few times. The genes are TRBV5-1 and TRBJ2-5, with 8 positions matching TRBD1. The germline gives CDR1 SGHRS, CDR2 YFSETQ. V shed 3 bases and J 5 bases; nucleotides not matched to a gene: 6. There are 14 residues in the CDR3. CDR3 residues: CASSSGQVLETQYF. The CDR3 DNA reads TGCGCCAGCAGCTCGGGACAGGTCTTGGAGACCCAGTACTTC.

The genes are TRBV5-1 and TRBJ2-2, with 7 bases identical to TRBD1. V dropped 2 bases and J dropped 0; count of bases not matched to a gene: 1. Germline CDR1 SGHRS, CDR2 YFSETQ. CDR3 length equals 15 residues. The CDR3 reads CASSFGTANTGELFF. The CDR3 DNA is TGCGCCAGCAGCTTCGGGACAGCGAACACCGGGGAGCTGTTTTTT.

This clone came up once. V is TRBV7-7 and J is TRBJ2-2; D ambiguous. V lost 1 base to trimming and J lost 6 bases, with 3 bases between them. The germline CDR1 and CDR2 sequences are SSHAT and FNYEAQ (reference sequence). The CDR3 contains 12 residues. The CDR3 DNA is TGTGCCAGCAGCTTAGACTCCGGGGAGCTGTTTTTT. Translating gives CASSLDSGELFF. The full variable domain, in which reference TRBV7-7 and TRBJ2-2 provide the parts outside the CDR3, is GAGVSQSPRYKVTKRGQDVTLRCDPISSHATLYWYQQALGQGPEFLTYFNYEAQPDKSGLPSDRFSAERPEGSISTLTIQRTEQRDSAMYRCASSLDSGELFFGEGSRLTVL.

The chain combines TRBV6-5 with TRBJ1-4; unclear D gene. V lost 2 bases to trimming and J lost 10 bases, with 5 bases between them. From germline, CDR1 is MNHEY and CDR2 SVGAGI. This CDR3 contains 11 residues. As DNA, the CDR3 is TGTGCCAGCAGTTACCGGGGAAAACTGTTTTTT. Protein product: CASSYRGKLFF.

The genes are TRBV9 and TRBJ1-1; D is ambiguous. Germline CDR1 is SGDLS and CDR2 is YYNGEE. This CDR3 contains 14 residues. V lost 6 bases and J lost 1, with 13 bases in between. CDR3 nucleotide sequence: TGTGCCAGCACCATTACATCAGAGAACACTGAAGCTTTCTTT. It codes for CASTITSENTEAFF. The complete variable domain, with remaining parts taken from reference TRBV9 and TRBJ1-1, reads DSGVTQTPKHLITATGQRVTLRCSPRSGDLSVYWYQQSLDQGLQFLIQYYNGEERAKGNILERFSAQQFPDLHSELNLSSLELGDSALYFCASTITSENTEAFFGQGTRLTVV.